Below, one TCR beta chain is given with its context. Antigen specificity is unknown. For the second PCR, which ran for roughly 7 to 11 cycles, a sample-barcoded 5' primer and a J-beta primer mix were used. TCRdb itself ran the 5' RACE reads through MiXCR, one entry per CDR3 protein. The sample lists hundreds of thousands of distinct CDR3 sequences; 40% to 50% were seen once. The CDR3 sequence is 16 residues long. V shed 1 base, J shed 0 bases, and the junction held 3 bases outside the gene matches. The germline V gene encodes CDR1 LGHNA and CDR2 YNFKEQ. This entry comes from a study of blood T cells in healthy people across ages. Study observations and caveats: Strong correlation existed between TCR beta diversity and naive T cell percentage. There were more naive CD4+ cells and higher diversity in long-lived donors than in aged donors.

Each donor gave 9.5 to 10 milliliters of peripheral blood. Per-sample PBMC isolation yielded at least 7 million cells. The J gene is TRBJ2-1, the V gene TRBV4-2, with 7 bases aligning to TRBD2. The origin of this receptor is an older man in good health. The sequenced sample was blood. The CDR3 region is CASSQGAGNSYNEQFF. The CDR3 DNA sequence: TGTGCCAGCAGCCAAGGAGCGGGAAACTCCTACAATGAGCAGTTCTTC.